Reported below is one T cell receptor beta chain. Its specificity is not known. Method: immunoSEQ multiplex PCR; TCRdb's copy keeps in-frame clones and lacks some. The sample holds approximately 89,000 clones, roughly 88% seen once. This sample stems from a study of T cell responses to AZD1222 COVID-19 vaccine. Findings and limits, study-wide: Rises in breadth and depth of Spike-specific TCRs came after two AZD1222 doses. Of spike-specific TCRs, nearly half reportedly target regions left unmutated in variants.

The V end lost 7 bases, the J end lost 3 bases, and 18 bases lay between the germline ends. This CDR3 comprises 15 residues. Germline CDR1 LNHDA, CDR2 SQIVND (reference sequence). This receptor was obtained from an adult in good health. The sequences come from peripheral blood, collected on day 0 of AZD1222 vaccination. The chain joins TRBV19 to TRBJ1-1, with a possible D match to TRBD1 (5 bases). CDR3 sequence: CASTPTAGRHTEAFF. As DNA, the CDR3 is TGTGCCAGTACCCCTACGGCAGGGCGGCACACTGAAGCTTTCTTT. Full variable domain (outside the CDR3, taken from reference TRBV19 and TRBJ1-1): DGGITQSPKYLFRKEGQNVTLSCEQNLNHDAMYWYRQDPGQGLRLIYYSQIVNDFQKGDIAEGYSVSREKKESFPLTVTSAQKNPTAFYLCASTPTAGRHTEAFFGQGTRLTVV.